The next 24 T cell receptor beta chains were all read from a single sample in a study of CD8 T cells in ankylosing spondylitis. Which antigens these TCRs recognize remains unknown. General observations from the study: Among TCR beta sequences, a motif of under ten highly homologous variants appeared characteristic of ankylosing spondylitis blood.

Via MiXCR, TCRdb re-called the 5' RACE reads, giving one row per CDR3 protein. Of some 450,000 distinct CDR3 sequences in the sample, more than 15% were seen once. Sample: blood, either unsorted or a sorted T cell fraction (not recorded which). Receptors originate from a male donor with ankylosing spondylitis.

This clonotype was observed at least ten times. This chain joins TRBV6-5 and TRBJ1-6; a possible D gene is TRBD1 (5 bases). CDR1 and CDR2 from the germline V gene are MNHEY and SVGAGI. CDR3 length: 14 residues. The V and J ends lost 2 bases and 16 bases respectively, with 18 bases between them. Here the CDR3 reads CASSYRDAPYRLHF. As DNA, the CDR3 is TGTGCCAGCAGTTACCGGGACGCCCCGTACCGTCTCCACTTT.

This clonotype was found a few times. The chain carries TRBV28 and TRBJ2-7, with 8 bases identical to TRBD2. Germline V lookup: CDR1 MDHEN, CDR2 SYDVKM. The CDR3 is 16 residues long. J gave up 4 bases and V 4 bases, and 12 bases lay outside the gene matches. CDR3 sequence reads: CASSSPKERERYEQYF. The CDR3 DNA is TGTGCCAGCAGTTCGCCAAAGGAGCGGGAGCGATACGAGCAGTACTTC.

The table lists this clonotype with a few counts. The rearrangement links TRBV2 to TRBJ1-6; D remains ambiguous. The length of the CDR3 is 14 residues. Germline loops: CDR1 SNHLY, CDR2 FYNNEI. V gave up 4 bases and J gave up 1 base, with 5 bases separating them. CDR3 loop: CASSATSYNSPLHF. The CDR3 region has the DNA TGTGCCAGCAGTGCTACGTCCTATAATTCACCCCTCCACTTT.

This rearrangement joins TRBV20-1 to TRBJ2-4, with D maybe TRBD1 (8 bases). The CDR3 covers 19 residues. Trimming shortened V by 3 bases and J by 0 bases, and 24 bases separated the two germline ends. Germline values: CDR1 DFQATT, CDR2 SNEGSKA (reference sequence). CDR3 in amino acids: CSASSRPRQGREAKNIQYF. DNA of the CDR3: TGCAGTGCTAGTTCTAGACCACGACAGGGGAGGGAAGCCAAAAACATTCAGTACTTC.

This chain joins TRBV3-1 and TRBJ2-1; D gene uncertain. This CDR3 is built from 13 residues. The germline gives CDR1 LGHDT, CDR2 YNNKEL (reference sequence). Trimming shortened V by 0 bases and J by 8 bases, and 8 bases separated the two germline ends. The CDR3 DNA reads TGTGCCAGCAGCCAAGATCCCGGCGATGAGCAGTTCTTC. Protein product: CASSQDPGDEQFF.

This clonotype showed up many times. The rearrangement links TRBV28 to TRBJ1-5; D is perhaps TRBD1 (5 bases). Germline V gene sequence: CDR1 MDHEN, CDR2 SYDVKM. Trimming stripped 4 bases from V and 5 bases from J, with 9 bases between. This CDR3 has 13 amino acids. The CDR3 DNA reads TGTGCCAGCAGTTATCAGGGATATCAGCCCCAGCATTTT. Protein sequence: CASSYQGYQPQHF.

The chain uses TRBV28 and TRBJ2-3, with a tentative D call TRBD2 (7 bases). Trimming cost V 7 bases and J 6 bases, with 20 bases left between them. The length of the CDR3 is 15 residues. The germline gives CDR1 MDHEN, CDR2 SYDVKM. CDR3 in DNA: TGTGCCAGCACCCAGAGGGGGGGAATTTTGGATACGCAGTATTTT. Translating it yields CASTQRGGILDTQYF.

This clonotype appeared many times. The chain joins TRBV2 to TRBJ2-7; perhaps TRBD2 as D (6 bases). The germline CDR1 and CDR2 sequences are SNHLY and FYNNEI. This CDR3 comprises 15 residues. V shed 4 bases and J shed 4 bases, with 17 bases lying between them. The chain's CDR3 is CASSVVRGVVYEQYF. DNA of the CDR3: TGTGCCAGCAGTGTTGTGCGGGGAGTTGTTTACGAGCAGTACTTC.

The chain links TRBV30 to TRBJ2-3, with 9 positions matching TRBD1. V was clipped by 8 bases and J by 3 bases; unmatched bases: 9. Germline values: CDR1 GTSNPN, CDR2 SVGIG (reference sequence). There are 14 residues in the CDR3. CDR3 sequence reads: CAGTKDRGTDTQYF. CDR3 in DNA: TGTGCCGGAACTAAAGACAGGGGGACAGATACGCAGTATTTT.

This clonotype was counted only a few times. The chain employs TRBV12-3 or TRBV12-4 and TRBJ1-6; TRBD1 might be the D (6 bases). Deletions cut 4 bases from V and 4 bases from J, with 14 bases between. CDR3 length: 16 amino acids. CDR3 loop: CASSSQGPQYNSPLHF. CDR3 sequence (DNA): TGTGCCAGCAGTTCACAGGGACCTCAATATAATTCACCCCTCCACTTT.

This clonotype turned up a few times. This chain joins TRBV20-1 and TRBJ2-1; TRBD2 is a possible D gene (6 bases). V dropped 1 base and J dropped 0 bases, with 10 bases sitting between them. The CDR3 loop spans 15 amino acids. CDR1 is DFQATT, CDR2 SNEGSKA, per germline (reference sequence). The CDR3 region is CSARVLASSYNEQFF. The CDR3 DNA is TGCAGTGCTAGAGTTCTAGCGAGCTCCTACAATGAGCAGTTCTTC.

CDR3 nucleotide sequence: TGTGCCAGCAGCCCCCGAGCCAATCAGCCCCAGCATTTT. This encodes CASSPRANQPQHF. This chain joins TRBV6-2 or TRBV6-3 and TRBJ1-5; no clear D. This CDR3 has 13 residues. The V and J ends lost 6 bases and 3 bases respectively, with 9 bases between them. CDR1 and CDR2 from the germline V gene are MNHEY and SVGEGT.

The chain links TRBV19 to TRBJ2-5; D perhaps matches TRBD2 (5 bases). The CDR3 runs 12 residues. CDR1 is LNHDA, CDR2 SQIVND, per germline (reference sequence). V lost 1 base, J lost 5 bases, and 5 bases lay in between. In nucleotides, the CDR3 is TGTGCCAGTAGTATAGGGAGGGAGACCCAGTACTTC. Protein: CASSIGRETQYF.

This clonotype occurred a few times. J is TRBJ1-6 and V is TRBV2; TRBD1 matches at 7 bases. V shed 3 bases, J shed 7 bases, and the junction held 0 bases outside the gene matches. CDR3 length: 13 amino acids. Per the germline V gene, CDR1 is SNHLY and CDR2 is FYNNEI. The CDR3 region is CASSETGNSPLHF. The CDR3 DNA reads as TGTGCCAGCAGTGAGACAGGGAATTCACCCCTCCACTTT.

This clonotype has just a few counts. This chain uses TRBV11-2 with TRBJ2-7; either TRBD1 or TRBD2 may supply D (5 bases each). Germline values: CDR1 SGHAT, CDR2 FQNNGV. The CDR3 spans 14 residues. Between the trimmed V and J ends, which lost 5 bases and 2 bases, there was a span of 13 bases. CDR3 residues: CASSTGDAAYEQYF. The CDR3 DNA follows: TGTGCCAGCAGCACCGGGGACGCCGCCTACGAGCAGTACTTC.

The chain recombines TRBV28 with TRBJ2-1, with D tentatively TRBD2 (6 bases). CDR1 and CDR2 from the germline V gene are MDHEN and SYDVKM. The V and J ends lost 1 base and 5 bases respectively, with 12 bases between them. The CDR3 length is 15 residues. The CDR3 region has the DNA TGTGCCAGCAGTTTATCCCTAGCGCCCCACAATGAGCAGTTCTTC. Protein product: CASSLSLAPHNEQFF.

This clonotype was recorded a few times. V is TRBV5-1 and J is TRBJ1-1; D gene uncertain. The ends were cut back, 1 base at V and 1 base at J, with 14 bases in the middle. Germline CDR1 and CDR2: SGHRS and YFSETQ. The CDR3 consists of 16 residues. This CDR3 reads CASSLFGGQKNTEAFF. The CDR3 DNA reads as TGCGCCAGCAGCTTGTTTGGTGGCCAAAAGAACACTGAAGCTTTCTTT.

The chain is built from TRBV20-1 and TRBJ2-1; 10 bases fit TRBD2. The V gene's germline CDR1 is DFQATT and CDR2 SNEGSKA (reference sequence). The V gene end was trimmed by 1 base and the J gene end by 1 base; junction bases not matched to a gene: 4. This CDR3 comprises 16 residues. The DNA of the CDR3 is TGCAGTGCTAGAGGGCTAGCGGGAGTGTCCTACAATGAGCAGTTCTTC. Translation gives CSARGLAGVSYNEQFF.

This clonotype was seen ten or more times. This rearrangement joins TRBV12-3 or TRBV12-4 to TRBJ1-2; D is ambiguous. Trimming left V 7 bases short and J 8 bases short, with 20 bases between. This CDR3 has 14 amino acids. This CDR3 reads CASTLAHPGGGYTF. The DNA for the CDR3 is TGTGCCAGCACCCTGGCCCATCCCGGCGGCGGCTACACCTTC.

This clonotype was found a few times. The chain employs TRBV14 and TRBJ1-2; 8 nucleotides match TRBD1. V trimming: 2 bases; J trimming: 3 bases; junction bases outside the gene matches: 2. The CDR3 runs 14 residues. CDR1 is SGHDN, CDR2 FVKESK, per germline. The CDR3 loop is CASSQTQGDYGYTF. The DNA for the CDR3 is TGTGCCAGCAGCCAAACACAGGGGGACTATGGCTACACCTTC.

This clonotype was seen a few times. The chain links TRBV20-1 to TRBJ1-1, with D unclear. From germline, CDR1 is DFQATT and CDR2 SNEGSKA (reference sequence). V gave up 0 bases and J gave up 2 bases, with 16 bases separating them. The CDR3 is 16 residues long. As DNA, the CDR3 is TGCAGTGCTAGAGATCTAGGACCGCGCGGAAACACTGAAGCTTTCTTT. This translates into CSARDLGPRGNTEAFF.

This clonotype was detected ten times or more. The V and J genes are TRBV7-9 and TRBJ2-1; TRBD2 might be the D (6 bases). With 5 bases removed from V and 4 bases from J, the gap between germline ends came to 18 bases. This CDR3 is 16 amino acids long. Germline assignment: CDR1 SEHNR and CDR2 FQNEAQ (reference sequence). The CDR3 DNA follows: TGTGCCAGCAGCCCAATCCGGGACTTGACATACAATGAGCAGTTCTTC. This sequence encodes CASSPIRDLTYNEQFF.

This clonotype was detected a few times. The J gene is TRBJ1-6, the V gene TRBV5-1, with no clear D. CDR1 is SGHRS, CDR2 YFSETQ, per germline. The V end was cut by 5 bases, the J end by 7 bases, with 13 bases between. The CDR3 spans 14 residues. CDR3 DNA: TGCGCCAGCAGGGGGTGGCTGGGGAATTCACCCCTCCACTTT. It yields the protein CASRGWLGNSPLHF.

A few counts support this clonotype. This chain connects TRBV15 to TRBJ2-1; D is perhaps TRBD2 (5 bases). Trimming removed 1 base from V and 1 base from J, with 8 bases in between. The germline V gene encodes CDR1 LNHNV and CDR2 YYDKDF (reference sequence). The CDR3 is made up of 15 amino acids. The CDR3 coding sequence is TGTGCCACCAGCAGAGCGGGAAGGTCCTACAATGAGCAGTTCTTC. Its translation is CATSRAGRSYNEQFF.